The 25 T cell receptor beta chains in this list originate from one sample, sequenced in a study of CD8+ T cells in alopecia areata. Sequencing templates came from extracted RNA that was reverse transcribed into cDNA. Using immunoSEQ multiplex PCR, the repertoire was profiled, and TCRdb retains in-frame clones only, with some absent. The sample contains some 190,000 clones, approximately 50% of which appear only once. Treatment here: oral pan-JAK inhibitor, 5-10 mg twice daily. The sequenced sample was CD8+ T cells sorted from blood, obtained around week 52, from a patient treated with tofacitinib. The source of these receptors is a human donor with alopecia areata.

This clone was seen a handful of times. V is TRBV5-1 and J is TRBJ1-1, with 9 bases aligning to TRBD1. J lost 4 bases, V lost 1 base, and 5 bases had no gene match. The CDR3 spans 15 residues. Per germline, CDR1 SGHRS and CDR2 YFSETQ. The CDR3, as DNA: TGCGCCAGCAGCTTGACACCGGGACAGGGCACTGAAGCTTTCTTT. It encodes CASSLTPGQGTEAFF.

The rearrangement uses TRBV5-4 and TRBJ1-1, with unresolved D. CDR3 length: 13 amino acids. Germline V gene lookup returns CDR1 SGHNT and CDR2 YYREEE (reference sequence). V lost 4 bases and J 0 bases, leaving 7 bases between the germline ends. CDR3 residues: CASSLNVNTEAFF. The CDR3 bases are TGTGCCAGCAGCCTGAACGTGAACACTGAAGCTTTCTTT.

The chain combines TRBV15 with TRBJ2-2; 9 nucleotides agree with TRBD1. CDR3 size: 15 residues. J was trimmed by 4 bases and V by 2 bases; bases with no gene match: 2. Germline V gene data show CDR1 as LNHNV and CDR2 as YYDKDF (reference sequence). The CDR3 is CATSRNRGPTGELFF. DNA for the CDR3: TGTGCCACCAGCAGAAACAGGGGGCCCACCGGGGAGCTGTTTTTT. Supplemented by reference TRBV15 and TRBJ2-2, the full variable domain reads DAMVIQNPRYQVTQFGKPVTLSCSQTLNHNVMYWYQQKSSQAPKLLFHYYDKDFNNEADTPDNFQSRRPNTSFCFLDIRSPGLGDTAMYLCATSRNRGPTGELFFGEGSRLTVL.

This clone has just a few counts. V gene TRBV4-2 combines with J gene TRBJ2-7; D is undetermined. The CDR3 is 15 amino acids. Per germline, CDR1 LGHNA and CDR2 YNFKEQ. V lost 4 bases, J lost 0 bases, and 13 bases lay in between. The CDR3 is CASSLSRISSYEQYF. For the CDR3, the DNA is TGTGCCAGCAGCCTGTCCAGGATCTCCTCCTACGAGCAGTACTTC.

The CDR3 loop is CASRGGDTQYF. The DNA of the CDR3 is TGTGCCAGCAGGGGAGGGGATACGCAGTATTTT. The rearrangement uses TRBV6-5 and TRBJ2-3; TRBD2 matches 7 bases. The CDR3 spans 11 residues. Per the germline V gene, CDR1 is MNHEY and CDR2 is SVGAGI. V lost 6 bases and J lost 6; bases outside the gene matches: 0.

In this sample, this clone turned up once. The genes are TRBV25-1 and TRBJ2-2; 9 bases fit TRBD1. The CDR3 has 13 amino acids. The V and J ends lost 6 bases and 6 bases, in that order; junction bases with no gene match: 2. Germline V gives CDR1 MGHDK, CDR2 SYGVNS. The CDR3 region has the DNA TGTGCCAGCAGAGGGACAGGGCCCGGGGAGCTGTTTTTT. This gives the protein CASRGTGPGELFF.

This chain connects TRBV5-1 to TRBJ2-1; TRBD2 matches at 9 bases. The CDR3 consists of 15 residues. Germline CDR1 and CDR2: SGHRS and YFSETQ. J was trimmed by 6 bases and V by 5 bases; bases with no gene match: 9. CDR3 sequence reads: CASSSTGTSSNEQFF. The CDR3, as DNA: TGCGCCAGCAGTTCAACCGGGACTAGCTCCAATGAGCAGTTCTTC.

A few counts support this clone. The chain links TRBV6-1 to TRBJ1-2, with no clear D. The V gene's germline CDR1 is MNHNS and CDR2 SASEGT. The V end was cut by 2 bases, the J end by 6 bases, with 16 bases between. The CDR3 is 15 amino acids. The CDR3 spells CASSEMDGSSHGYTF. The CDR3 DNA follows: TGTGCCAGCAGTGAAATGGACGGCTCCTCCCATGGCTACACCTTC.

V usage is TRBV27 and J usage is TRBJ2-7; 8 nucleotides match TRBD2. Germline CDR1 reads MNHEY; CDR2 reads SMNVEV (reference sequence). J lost 2 bases, V lost 3 bases, and 6 bases had no gene match. The length of the CDR3 is 15 residues. The CDR3: CASSFRRGVTYEQYF. Here the CDR3 DNA reads TGTGCCAGCAGTTTCCGGCGGGGGGTAACCTACGAGCAGTACTTC.

This clone came up a few times. V usage is TRBV30 and J usage is TRBJ1-5; 7 bases fit TRBD1. V shed 0 bases and J 5 bases; nucleotides not matched to a gene: 1. The CDR3 spans 13 residues. Germline values: CDR1 GTSNPN, CDR2 SVGIG (reference sequence). The CDR3: CAWSVRGHQPQHF. The CDR3 DNA reads as TGTGCCTGGAGTGTTAGGGGGCATCAGCCCCAGCATTTT. Full variable domain (missing parts from reference TRBV30 and TRBJ1-5): SQTIHQWPATLVQPVGSPLSLECTVEGTSNPNLYWYRQAAGRGLQLLFYSVGIGQISSEVPQNLSASRPQDRQFILSSKKLLLSDSGFYLCAWSVRGHQPQHFGDGTRLSIL.

V gene TRBV9 combines with J gene TRBJ2-5, with D perhaps TRBD2 (5 bases). V was pared by 4 bases and J by 9 bases, with 19 bases between. Looked up from germline, CDR1 is SGDLS and CDR2 is YYNGEE. CDR3 length equals 14 residues. The CDR3 bases are TGTGCCAGCAGCCCCCTACTGTGGAGAGGGTCCCAGTACTTC. It translates to CASSPLLWRGSQYF.

This clone was detected a few times. The V gene is TRBV5-1, the J gene TRBJ1-1; no firm D call. V lost 5 bases to trimming and J lost 0 bases, with 14 bases between them. Germline V CDR1 and CDR2: SGHRS, YFSETQ. This CDR3 is built from 15 residues. Written as DNA, the CDR3 is TGCGCCAGCAGGCCGGACGGCCGCGTGAACACTGAAGCTTTCTTT. Translated, it gives CASRPDGRVNTEAFF.

This clone was seen only once. This sequence joins TRBV11-2 and TRBJ2-6; 8 positions match TRBD2. Germline CDR1 SGHAT, CDR2 FQNNGV. The CDR3 is 17 residues long. The V and J ends lost 8 bases and 2 bases, in that order; junction bases with no gene match: 11. In DNA form, the CDR3 reads TGTGCCAGCCGGGGGGGACATAGAATTGCTGGGGCCAACGTCCTGACTTTC. Translated, it gives CASRGGHRIAGANVLTF.

This chain joins TRBV30 and TRBJ1-5, with D maybe TRBD1 (5 bases). This CDR3 contains 13 residues. Trimming cost V 0 bases and J 7 bases, with 10 bases left between them. Germline CDR1 and CDR2: GTSNPN and SVGIG (reference sequence). The CDR3 DNA reads TGTGCCTGGAGTGTCGGGGGAGACCAGCCCCAGCATTTT. Protein sequence: CAWSVGGDQPQHF.

The V and J genes are TRBV27 and TRBJ2-3; 8 bases fit TRBD2. With 0 bases clipped from V and 2 bases from J, the junction kept 4 bases outside the gene matches. Germline V gives CDR1 MNHEY, CDR2 SMNVEV (reference sequence). This CDR3 spans 16 amino acids. The CDR3, as DNA: TGTGCCAGCAGTTTATCGCAGCGGGGGTACACAGATACGCAGTATTTT. Translated, it gives CASSLSQRGYTDTQYF.

This clone has only a few counts. V and J are TRBV27 and TRBJ2-5; 7 bases are shared with TRBD1. V lost 4 bases to trimming and J lost 4 bases; unmatched junction nucleotides: 3. There are 13 residues in the CDR3. CDR1 is MNHEY, CDR2 SMNVEV, per germline (reference sequence). The DNA of the CDR3 is TGTGCCAGCAGTTCTACAGGGGTAGAGACCCAGTACTTC. Its translation is CASSSTGVETQYF.

J is TRBJ2-7 and V is TRBV15; TRBD1 matches 11 bases. Unmatched junction bases numbered 5, after V lost 3 bases and J lost 7 bases. Germline-derived CDR1 and CDR2 are LNHNV and YYDKDF (reference sequence). CDR3 length: 14 residues. The CDR3 loop reads CATSSPGTGGEQYF. CDR3 sequence (DNA): TGTGCCACCAGCAGTCCCGGGACAGGGGGAGAGCAGTACTTC.

This chain joins TRBV7-2 and TRBJ2-7; D ambiguous. This CDR3 is built from 12 residues. The V gene's germline CDR1 is SGHTA and CDR2 FQGNSA. V was pared by 2 bases and J by 3 bases, with 5 bases between. The CDR3 spells CASSLNGYEQYF. The CDR3 bases are TGTGCCAGCAGCTTAAATGGCTACGAGCAGTACTTC. The full variable domain, its missing parts supplied by reference TRBV7-2 and TRBJ2-7, is GAGVSQSPSNKVTEKGKDVELRCDPISGHTALYWYRQSLGQGLEFLIYFQGNSAPDKSGLPSDRFSAERTGGSVSTLTIQRTQQEDSAVYLCASSLNGYEQYFGPGTRLTVT.

The rearrangement joins TRBV5-1 to TRBJ2-3; no firm D call. Deletions cut 4 bases from V and 4 bases from J, with 22 bases between. This CDR3 spans 17 amino acids. Germline V gene lookup returns CDR1 SGHRS and CDR2 YFSETQ. CDR3 DNA: TGCGCCAGCAGCACCGAACTAAGAAGGTATGGCGCAGATACGCAGTATTTT. Translation: CASSTELRRYGADTQYF.

This clone has only one observation. The chain recombines TRBV6-6 with TRBJ1-6; 7 nucleotides align to TRBD1. CDR1 is MNHNY and CDR2 is SVGAGI in the germline V gene (reference sequence). The V segment lost 6 bases and the J segment 7 bases; nucleotides outside the gene matches: 9. The CDR3 extends over 15 amino acids. CDR3 sequence (DNA): TGTGCCAGCAGCCCCCAGGCAGGGGGGAATTCACCCCTCCACTTT. It specifies CASSPQAGGNSPLHF.

This clone has a handful of counts. The chain recombines TRBV10-2 with TRBJ2-3; 11 bases line up with TRBD2. CDR1 WSHSY and CDR2 SAAADI come from the germline V gene. The CDR3 covers 19 residues. The V and J ends lost 2 bases and 0 bases, in that order; junction bases with no gene match: 10. In DNA, the CDR3 is TGCGCCAGCAGTGAGCTAGCGGGGGGACGCTTCACTAGCACAGATACGCAGTATTTT. Encoded protein: CASSELAGGRFTSTDTQYF.

This chain uses TRBV9 with TRBJ1-1; D is perhaps TRBD1 (5 bases). V dropped 4 bases and J dropped 1 base, with 14 bases sitting between them. The CDR3 has 15 amino acids. The germline gives CDR1 SGDLS, CDR2 YYNGEE. The CDR3 nucleotides are TGTGCCAGCAGCCCCGAAGGGGTACCGAACACTGAAGCTTTCTTT. Protein: CASSPEGVPNTEAFF.

Of note for this clone: Its ends do not fully match the called genes, so a read error is possible. This rearrangement joins TRBV27 to TRBJ2-2; tentative D call: TRBD2 (5 bases). This CDR3 region has 16 residues. CDR1 MNHEY and CDR2 SMNVEV come from the germline V gene (reference sequence). CDR3 bases: TGTGCCAGCAGTTCGTTGGTAGGGCAGAACACCGGGGAGCTGTCTTTT. This encodes CASSSLVGQNTGELSF.

V gene TRBV9 combines with J gene TRBJ1-2; a possible D gene is TRBD1 (6 bases). This CDR3 contains 14 residues. Trimming removed 4 bases at V and 3 bases at J, with 13 bases between. Germline V lookup: CDR1 SGDLS, CDR2 YYNGEE. The CDR3 loop is CASSQTGRHYGYTF. The CDR3 region has the DNA TGTGCCAGCAGCCAAACAGGGCGGCACTATGGCTACACCTTC.

This clone turned up a few times. The rearrangement joins TRBV27 to TRBJ1-5; D may be TRBD1 (6 bases). This CDR3 contains 15 residues. Per germline, CDR1 MNHEY and CDR2 SMNVEV (reference sequence). Between the trimmed V and J ends, which lost 6 bases and 0 bases, there was a span of 12 bases. This chain's CDR3 is CASRLGGNSNQPQHF. As DNA, the CDR3 is TGTGCCAGCAGATTAGGGGGTAATAGCAATCAGCCCCAGCATTTT.